This note documents a single T cell receptor beta chain sequence. No antigen is known for it. The data stem from a study of a mutant IDH1 vaccine in newly diagnosed glioma. Across the whole study: Vaccines were first given 4-6 weeks after radiotherapy alone, or with temozolomide cycles.

Time point in this sample: week 47, end of study. All doses held 300 ug of mutant IDH1 20-mer peptide, with topical imiquimod. Scheduled for weeks 1, 3, 5, 7, 11, 15, 19 and 23, eight vaccinations were given to patients. Germline CDR1 reads SGHVS; CDR2 reads FQNEAQ. Germline trimming cut 4 bases from V and 4 bases from J; bases unmatched to any gene: 6. The CDR3 is 14 amino acids. Generated by immunoSEQ multiplex PCR, the TCRdb table keeps only in-frame clones and is missing some. The table shows about 31,000 clones, with more than 80% occurring only once. Whole-study results and caveats: Evidence of vaccine-induced immune responses was documented in around 93% of patients.

This TCR came from a middle-aged woman with glioma. The sequences come from PBMCs, collected from a glioma patient whose treatment included an IDH1 peptide vaccine. The V call is TRBV7-8, the J call TRBJ2-7; 8 bases are a match to TRBD2. The chain's CDR3 is CASSSEAGAYEQYF. The CDR3 nucleotides read TGTGCCAGCAGCTCCGAAGCGGGAGCGTACGAGCAGTACTTC.